The present TCR beta chain was sequenced within a study of blood T cell repertoires in COVID-19. Trimming stripped 2 bases from V and 0 bases from J, with 13 bases between. Germline assignment: CDR1 SGHRS and CDR2 YFSETQ. The CDR3 extends over 16 amino acids. Some clones are missing from TCRdb's copy, which holds only in-frame ones; the method was immunoSEQ multiplex PCR. The sample includes some 110,000 clones, around 84% seen only once; the top ten take roughly 1.5%. Sequencing was carried out using peripheral blood. The gene calls are TRBV5-1 and TRBJ2-3, with D possibly being TRBD2 (5 bases). The sequence was obtained from a man aged 35 to 55 with acute or convalescent COVID-19. CDR3: CASSFFGGSSTDTQYF. CDR3 DNA: TGCGCCAGCAGCTTCTTCGGCGGGTCGAGCACAGATACGCAGTATTTT. Looking up the rest from reference TRBV5-1 and TRBJ2-3 gives the full variable domain: KAGVTQTPRYLIKTRGQQVTLSCSPISGHRSVSWYQQTPGQGLQFLFEYFSETQRNKGNFPGRFSGRQFSNSRSEMNVSTLELGDSALYLCASSFFGGSSTDTQYFGPGTRLTVL.